The text below deals with one T cell receptor beta chain. Its antigen has not been determined. The record has no base qualities; no much larger clone is one base away. The data stem from a study of CD8 T cells in Susac syndrome (dated by TCRdb to about 2019). General notes on the study: Of the Susac syndrome patients who were sequenced, six had clinically active disease and about 8 were in clinical remission. The study used repertoire sequencing to test whether antigen drove CD8+ T cell activation and differentiation in Susac syndrome. At blood withdrawal, Susac syndrome patients were therapy-naive, treated with corticosteroids (with IVIg additionally given to some), or treated with IVIg alone.

The paper as a whole reports these results and caveats: The number of individuals in the TCR sequencing and HLA analysis was recognized as being relatively small. In the CD4+ T cell repertoire of Susac syndrome patients, clonal expansion was not detected.

RNA was extracted using the RNeasy kit, and roughly 0.45 to 1 microgram was reverse transcribed with random hexamers. The immunoSEQ multiplex PCR assay, which covers 54 Vbeta and 13 Jbeta segments, was used to amplify TCR beta CDR3 regions. To correct PCR amplification bias, a synthetic template baseline was used for both primer optimization and computational correction. From the authors' description of their analysis: Reads were annotated to V, D and J genes according to IMGT and were analyzed with immunoSEQ Analyzer, with only productive sequences retained. Clonality was computed as one minus Shannon entropy normalized by log2 of the number of productive unique sequences. For each patient and control, public and private clones were evaluated among the 100 most prevalent clones. Susac-specific clones were defined as absent from healthy and MS cohorts, 1052 published viral clones and other ImmuneACCESS disease sequences. TCRdb redid the processing of the public reads, applying fastp at Q25 and MiXCR, and retained in-frame beta chains. Each entry merges the rows of one CDR3 protein and shows their most common DNA and genes. The V and J calls reflect TCRdb's pipeline rather than the authors' work. This sample gives 150,000 to 160,000 distinct CDR3 sequences in total; 85% to 95% of them show up just once. The ten largest clones take up roughly 0.16% of the sample.

Peripheral blood CD8+ and CD4+ T cells from healthy donors, Susac syndrome patients and multiple sclerosis patients were profiled by high-throughput TCR beta sequencing. Susac syndrome patients met recently defined diagnostic criteria for definite or probable disease. Bulk CD8+ and CD4+ T cells were purified by magnetic negative isolation, whereas CD8+ TEMRA cells were enriched by FACS. Blood was drawn into EDTA tubes, processed within 24 hours, and PBMCs were isolated by density gradient centrifugation. PBMCs intended for TCR sequencing were cryopreserved in liquid nitrogen and thawed later in a water bath at 37 degrees C. The sorted or isolated CD4+, CD8+ and CD8+ TEMRA cells reached a purity of at least 90%. V loses 4 bases of germline sequence and J loses 3 bases, and the interval between the two ends is 15 bases. The CDR3 covers 15 residues, taking in both the cysteine and the phenylalanine. Only CDR3 DNA remains: 45 bases, in frame from the first base. Per the germline V gene, KGHSH is the CDR1 and LQKENI is the CDR2.

This receptor was identified in a human donor with Susac syndrome. The sequencing input was CD4+ T cells from PBMCs. Recombination linked TRBV18 to TRBJ1-1; matching of 5 bases hints at TRBD1 as the D gene. At the DNA level, the sequence is TGTGCCAGCTCACTGGGCGCAGGGACTTACACTGAAGCTTTCTTT. This encodes CASSLGAGTYTEAFF.